These 32 T cell receptor beta chains were sequenced from one sample in a study of PD-1 blockade in classical Hodgkin lymphoma (dated by TCRdb to 2018 to 2021). This specimen's time point label, interpreted: cycle 1 day 1 (C1D1), immediately before nivolumab initiation. Every trial patient had relapsed following autologous stem cell transplantation, and prior brentuximab vedotin exposure was what differed among cohorts A, B and C. The method behind the library was the immunoSEQ multiplex PCR assay. In its TCRdb copy, this immuneACCESS table keeps in-frame sequences only and misses some clones. Where compared with another copy, unresolved V genes explain less than half of these, and the others have no known cause. The sample table lists about 26,000 clones, around 86% of them with a count of one. The ten most abundant clones make up nearly 2.5% of the sample. The starting material was peripheral blood mononuclear cells (PBMCs), obtained at baseline. These receptors came from a human donor with classical Hodgkin lymphoma.

This chain uses TRBV7-3 with TRBJ2-7; D is undetermined. In germline, CDR1 is SGHTA, CDR2 FQGTGA. Trimming took 2 bases from V and 1 from J, leaving 3 bases between them. The CDR3 runs to 12 residues. This chain's CDR3 is CASSLGSYEQYF. Here the CDR3 DNA reads TGTGCCAGCAGCTTAGGTTCCTACGAGCAGTACTTC. The variable domain in full, completed from reference TRBV7-3 and TRBJ2-7, reads GAGVSQTPSNKVTEKGKYVELRCDPISGHTALYWYRQSLGQGPEFLIYFQGTGAADDSGLPNDRFFAVRPEGSVSTLKIQRTERGDSAVYLCASSLGSYEQYFGPGTRLTVT.

The CDR3 DNA sequence: TGTGCCAGCACCCATGGGTTGGACGGGGGGACTTTCTCCTACGAGCAGTACTTC. Its protein product is CASTHGLDGGTFSYEQYF. The genes are TRBV14 and TRBJ2-7; 7 bases match TRBD2. This CDR3 comprises 18 residues. Germline values: CDR1 SGHDN, CDR2 FVKESK. The J segment lost 0 bases and the V segment lost 7 bases, leaving 18 bases of the junction unmatched.

This chain connects TRBV9 to TRBJ2-5; 10 bases are shared with TRBD1. CDR1 and CDR2 from the germline V gene are SGDLS and YYNGEE. This CDR3 has 16 residues. Unmatched junction bases numbered 7, after V lost 0 bases and J lost 5 bases. The CDR3 protein is CASSVATGGGTETQYF. CDR3 DNA: TGTGCCAGCAGCGTAGCGACAGGGGGCGGGACGGAGACCCAGTACTTC.

The chain's CDR3 is CASSQTQGIYNEQFF. In DNA form, the CDR3 reads TGCGCCAGCAGCCAAACACAGGGGATCTACAATGAGCAGTTCTTC. V is TRBV4-3 and J is TRBJ2-1, with 7 bases aligning to TRBD1. The CDR3 is 15 amino acids. V lost 2 bases to trimming and J lost 3 bases; unmatched junction nucleotides: 4. In germline, CDR1 is LGHNA, CDR2 YSLEER.

This rearrangement joins TRBV19 to TRBJ1-1, with 7 positions matching TRBD1. The CDR3 sequence is 14 residues long. V trimming: 4 bases; J trimming: 7 bases; junction bases outside the gene matches: 9. Germline loops: CDR1 LNHDA, CDR2 SQIVND (reference sequence). The CDR3 DNA is TGTGCCAGTAGTAAAAGACAGGGTCGTATTGAAGCTTTCTTT. Amino acids: CASSKRQGRIEAFF.

This clone was picked up one time. The genes are TRBV5-1 and TRBJ2-5, with a tentative D call TRBD1 (6 bases). V lost 0 bases to trimming and J lost 5 bases, with 11 bases between them. CDR1 is SGHRS, CDR2 YFSETQ, per germline. The CDR3 totals 14 residues. The CDR3 sequence: CASSLAQGRETQYF. In DNA form, the CDR3 reads TGCGCCAGCAGCTTGGCACAGGGACGGGAGACCCAGTACTTC.

This clone was found once. The V call is TRBV4-3, the J call TRBJ1-3, with 8 bases identical to TRBD1. Germline CDR1 LGHNA, CDR2 YSLEER. The CDR3 sequence is 17 residues long. V was clipped by 1 base and J by 2 bases; unmatched bases: 7. The CDR3 is CASSQARGRLTGNTIYF. CDR3 bases: TGCGCCAGCAGCCAAGCCAGGGGGCGACTTACTGGAAACACCATATATTTT.

The chain uses TRBV7-9 and TRBJ2-1; the D gene is possibly TRBD2 (5 bases). Trimming pared 5 bases from V and 3 bases from J, leaving 11 bases between. CDR3 length equals 14 residues. The germline CDR1 and CDR2 sequences are SEHNR and FQNEAQ (reference sequence). CDR3: CASSDPRDYNEQFF. CDR3 nucleotide sequence: TGTGCCAGCAGCGATCCCCGGGACTACAATGAGCAGTTCTTC. Full variable domain (outside the CDR3, taken from reference TRBV7-9 and TRBJ2-1): DTGVSQNPRHKITKRGQNVTFRCDPISEHNRLYWYRQTLGQGPEFLTYFQNEAQLEKSRLLSDRFSAERPKGSFSTLEIQRTEQGDSAMYLCASSDPRDYNEQFFGPGTRLTVL.

The J gene is TRBJ2-5, the V gene TRBV5-1, with TRBD2 identical over 7 bases. Germline CDR1 SGHRS, CDR2 YFSETQ. The V segment lost 0 bases and the J segment 8 bases; nucleotides outside the gene matches: 7. This CDR3 spans 14 amino acids. The CDR3 region has the DNA TGCGCCAGCAGCTTGGCCCTAGCGGAGGGCACCCAGTACTTC. It codes for CASSLALAEGTQYF.

The genes are TRBV7-9 and TRBJ1-2; perhaps TRBD1 as D (5 bases). Trimming removed 5 bases at V and 2 bases at J, with 12 bases between. The CDR3 has 14 residues. The V gene's germline CDR1 is SEHNR and CDR2 FQNEAQ (reference sequence). Written as DNA, the CDR3 is TGTGCCAGCAGCGCAAGGGGCAGCAACTATGGCTACACCTTC. Its translation is CASSARGSNYGYTF.

The chain is built from TRBV12-5 and TRBJ2-3, with TRBD2 matching 9 bases. V trimming: 3 bases; J trimming: 3 bases; junction bases outside the gene matches: 7. Germline lookup yields CDR1 LGHNT and CDR2 FRNRAP. The CDR3 is 16 residues long. The CDR3 sequence is CASGFRERGVTDTQYF. The CDR3 DNA sequence: TGTGCTAGTGGTTTTCGTGAGCGGGGGGTGACAGATACGCAGTATTTT.

The V gene is TRBV21-1, the J gene TRBJ1-1. TRBV21-1 corresponds to a pseudogene. This CDR3 is 13 amino acids long. CDR3 region: CASILRGPTEAFF. The CDR3 nucleotides read TGTGCCAGCATCCTGAGGGGACCCACTGAAGCTTTCTTT.

This chain uses TRBV2 with TRBJ2-3; 9 bases are shared with TRBD2. The junction had 9 bases not matched to a gene; V was cut back by 10 bases and J by 4 bases. The CDR3 consists of 14 residues. Germline CDR1 reads SNHLY; CDR2 reads FYNNEI. CDR3 residues: CAKSGTSSADTQYF. CDR3 DNA sequence: TGTGCCAAATCAGGGACTAGCAGCGCAGATACGCAGTATTTT.

The rearrangement links TRBV11-2 to TRBJ2-7; 10 bases are a match to TRBD1. Trimming took 5 bases from V and 6 from J; bases not matched to a gene: 7. The germline V gene encodes CDR1 SGHAT and CDR2 FQNNGV. The CDR3 is 14 residues long. CDR3 in DNA: TGTGCCAGCAGCGCCGGGACAGGGGTGGGCGAGCAGTACTTC. It is translated as CASSAGTGVGEQYF.

This chain uses TRBV29-1 with TRBJ2-7; D is uncertain. Germline V gene lookup returns CDR1 SQVTM and CDR2 ANQGSEA. Trimming pared 2 bases from V and 2 bases from J, leaving 13 bases between. The CDR3 totals 14 residues. The CDR3 protein is CSVEIGSSAYEQYF. The CDR3 DNA is TGCAGCGTTGAAATCGGTTCCTCAGCCTACGAGCAGTACTTC.

This rearrangement joins TRBV6-6 to TRBJ2-3, with 8 nucleotides matching TRBD2. Trimming cost V 5 bases and J 3 bases; bases outside gene matches: 10. This CDR3 region has 16 residues. Looked up from germline, CDR1 is MNHNY and CDR2 is SVGAGI (reference sequence). The CDR3 loop reads CASSTRQRGRTDTQYF. In nucleotides, the CDR3 is TGTGCCAGCAGTACCCGCCAGCGGGGGAGGACAGATACGCAGTATTTT.

The chain links TRBV5-4 to TRBJ2-7, with D tentatively TRBD1 (6 bases). The ends were cut back, 1 base at V and 0 bases at J, with 26 bases in the middle. CDR3 length: 20 amino acids. In germline, CDR1 is SGHNT, CDR2 YYREEE (reference sequence). The CDR3 sequence is CASSLYFFGVIGQHSYEQYF. As DNA, the CDR3 is TGTGCCAGCAGCTTGTATTTTTTTGGGGTGATTGGACAGCACTCCTACGAGCAGTACTTC.

J is TRBJ2-1 and V is TRBV6-5; 8 bases fit TRBD1. Trimming cost V 6 bases and J 6 bases; bases outside gene matches: 4. CDR1 is MNHEY and CDR2 is SVGAGI in the germline V gene. This CDR3 is built from 13 residues. CDR3 DNA sequence: TGTGCCAGCAGGCTAGACAGGGGCAATGAGCAGTTCTTC. Protein sequence: CASRLDRGNEQFF.

Concerning this clone: At one boundary the junction diverges from the germline segment, which might be a read error. V usage is TRBV11-2 and J usage is TRBJ1-3; D unclear. CDR1 is SGHAT, CDR2 FQNNGV, per germline. This CDR3 spans 13 amino acids. CDR3 nucleotide sequence: TGTGCCAGCAACTTAGATCTGGGAAACACCATATATTTT. This gives the protein CASNLDLGNTIYF.

The chain combines TRBV30 with TRBJ2-1, with 8 bases matching TRBD2. This CDR3 region has 14 residues. Unmatched junction bases numbered 9, after V lost 4 bases and J lost 7 bases. The V gene's germline CDR1 is GTSNPN and CDR2 SVGIG (reference sequence). The CDR3 DNA reads as TGTGCCTGGACCGAACGGGGGGGCCGGAATGAGCAGTTCTTC. This sequence encodes CAWTERGGRNEQFF.

The chain links TRBV11-2 to TRBJ2-7, with 9 bases identical to TRBD2. This CDR3 has 14 amino acids. Germline CDR1 is SGHAT and CDR2 is FQNNGV. V shed 1 base and J 6 bases; nucleotides not matched to a gene: 4. In nucleotides, the CDR3 is TGTGCCAGCAGCTTAGGGCAGCGGGGGGCCGAGCAGTACTTC. Translating it yields CASSLGQRGAEQYF.

This sequence joins TRBV6-1 and TRBJ2-7; 10 positions match TRBD2. The V gene end was trimmed by 1 base and the J gene end by 4 bases; junction bases not matched to a gene: 4. This CDR3 has 15 amino acids. Germline V lookup: CDR1 MNHNS, CDR2 SASEGT. CDR3 sequence (DNA): TGTGCCAGCAGTGAAGAAGCGGGGGGGAGTTACGAGCAGTACTTC. Translating it yields CASSEEAGGSYEQYF.

V is TRBV6-5 and J is TRBJ2-5; 8 positions agree with TRBD1. The V and J ends lost 4 bases and 3 bases, in that order; junction bases with no gene match: 7. Germline CDR1 MNHEY, CDR2 SVGAGI. This CDR3 spans 15 amino acids. CDR3 region: CASSSVRDRKETQYF. The DNA of the CDR3 is TGTGCCAGCAGTTCGGTCCGGGACAGGAAAGAGACCCAGTACTTC.

In this sample, this clone turned up once. The chain combines TRBV2 with TRBJ2-3, with D uncertain. CDR3 length equals 14 residues. The germline V gene has CDR1 SNHLY and CDR2 FYNNEI. V lost 7 bases to trimming and J lost 3 bases, with 14 bases between them. The CDR3 bases are TGTGCCAGCAACCGGGCAGGCGAAACAGATACGCAGTATTTT. Protein sequence: CASNRAGETDTQYF.

V gene TRBV11-3 combines with J gene TRBJ2-1, with D possibly matching TRBD2 (6 bases). This CDR3 spans 15 amino acids. The V end lost 1 base, the J end lost 4 bases, and 11 bases lay between the germline ends. CDR1 SGHNT and CDR2 YENEEA come from the germline V gene. CDR3 sequence (DNA): TGTGCCAGCAGCTTAGGCGGGACTGGTTACAATGAGCAGTTCTTC. Translation: CASSLGGTGYNEQFF.

The chain carries TRBV7-9 and TRBJ2-2, with 8 bases lining up with TRBD1. The germline CDR1 and CDR2 sequences are SEHNR and FQNEAQ (reference sequence). The CDR3 is made up of 16 amino acids. Trimming removed 6 bases from V and 1 base from J; junction bases left unmatched: 7. As DNA, the CDR3 is TGTGCCAGCAGTCACACCGGGACAGGGAACACCGGGGAGCTGTTTTTT. Its protein is CASSHTGTGNTGELFF.

The genes are TRBV29-1 and TRBJ2-5; no definite D call. Deletions cut 3 bases from V and 5 bases from J, with 10 bases between. Germline V gene lookup returns CDR1 SQVTM and CDR2 ANQGSEA. The CDR3 extends over 12 amino acids. CDR3 in DNA: TGCAGCGTTGACAAGGTTGCGGAGACCCAGTACTTC. It specifies CSVDKVAETQYF.

J is TRBJ2-3 and V is TRBV6-5; 7 nucleotides agree with TRBD2. The CDR3 extends over 14 amino acids. Germline CDR1 and CDR2: MNHEY and SVGAGI. Losses at the gene ends were 8 bases for V and 9 bases for J; bases not matched to a gene: 14. CDR3 protein: CASQTSFQRGTQYF. The CDR3 coding sequence is TGTGCCAGCCAGACCTCATTCCAGCGGGGCACGCAGTATTTT.

This clone has a handful of counts. This chain links TRBV5-1 with TRBJ2-3, with TRBD1 matching 7 bases. Germline V lookup: CDR1 SGHRS, CDR2 YFSETQ. Trimming at V came to 4 bases and at J to 4 bases, leaving 9 bases not matched to a gene. This CDR3 comprises 15 residues. The CDR3 DNA reads as TGCGCCAGCAGCCCGACAGGGATCGTCTCAGATACGCAGTATTTT. Translated: CASSPTGIVSDTQYF.

V and J are TRBV4-3 and TRBJ1-4; TRBD1 matches at 9 bases. CDR1 and CDR2 from the germline V gene are LGHNA and YSLEER. The length of the CDR3 is 15 residues. With 0 bases clipped from V and 8 bases from J, the junction kept 4 bases outside the gene matches. Written as DNA, the CDR3 is TGCGCCAGCAGCCAAGATCTGGGACAGGGCGAAAAACTGTTTTTT. Translated: CASSQDLGQGEKLFF.

The chain links TRBV4-3 to TRBJ1-1, with a possible D match to TRBD1 (5 bases). The V and J ends lost 4 bases and 5 bases respectively, with 17 bases between them. The CDR3 sequence is 15 residues long. Germline V gives CDR1 LGHNA, CDR2 YSLEER. The CDR3 DNA is TGCGCCAGCAGCCCGGCAGAAGGGGCAGGGACTGAAGCTTTCTTT. It translates to CASSPAEGAGTEAFF.

CDR3 bases: TGCGCCAGCAGCGCCACCGGGACAGGGGAAGGGTCACCCCTCCACTTT. The encoded protein is CASSATGTGEGSPLHF. The chain links TRBV5-1 to TRBJ1-6; TRBD1 matches 10 bases. The V segment lost 4 bases and the J segment 10 bases; nucleotides outside the gene matches: 11. The germline V gene has CDR1 SGHRS and CDR2 YFSETQ. There are 16 residues in the CDR3.